The 27 T cell receptor beta chains below were found in one sample sequenced in a study of CD8 T cells in ankylosing spondylitis. Study conclusions and caveats: Apparently characteristic of ankylosing spondylitis blood was a TCR beta motif (about 8 highly homologous variants).

No antigen has been identified for these receptors. MiXCR, run by TCRdb on the 5' RACE reads, gives a single entry per CDR3 protein. This sample has 700,000 to 1,000,000 distinct CDR3 sequences, with approximately 12% found just once. Sequencing was performed on blood, either unsorted or a sorted T cell fraction (not recorded which). All receptors come from a male donor with ankylosing spondylitis.

V usage is TRBV20-1 and J usage is TRBJ2-2; D remains unclear. V gave up 6 bases and J gave up 5 bases, with 16 bases separating them. The germline gives CDR1 DFQATT, CDR2 SNEGSKA (reference sequence). There are 14 residues in the CDR3. The DNA of the CDR3 is TGCAGTGCCCCACGCCCGGCCGGGACCGGGGAGCTGTTTTTT. This encodes CSAPRPAGTGELFF.

The table lists this clonotype with many counts. The rearrangement uses TRBV20-1 and TRBJ1-1; TRBD1 might be the D (5 bases). The CDR3 consists of 13 residues. Germline lookup yields CDR1 DFQATT and CDR2 SNEGSKA (reference sequence). The V end lost 5 bases, the J end lost 2 bases, and 12 bases lay between the germline ends. CDR3 in amino acids: CSAGWRGNTEAFF. The CDR3 DNA reads TGCAGTGCTGGGTGGAGGGGAAACACTGAAGCTTTCTTT.

This chain joins TRBV6-2 or TRBV6-3 and TRBJ1-1; tentatively, D is TRBD1 (5 bases). Germline V lookup: CDR1 MNHEY, CDR2 SVGEGT. The CDR3 sequence is 13 residues long. V was pared by 5 bases and J by 1 base, with 8 bases between. The CDR3 region is CASSDSQNTEAFF. The CDR3 DNA is TGTGCCAGCAGTGACAGCCAGAACACTGAAGCTTTCTTT.

The genes are TRBV5-1 and TRBJ2-1; D perhaps matches TRBD1 (8 bases). This CDR3 is 15 amino acids long. Germline-derived CDR1 and CDR2 are SGHRS and YFSETQ. V dropped 4 bases and J dropped 7 bases, with 18 bases sitting between them. The CDR3 nucleotides are TGCGCCAGCAGCACCCTGACAGGGGAGGGTAATGAGCAGTTCTTC. It encodes CASSTLTGEGNEQFF.

The chain has TRBV4-2 and TRBJ1-2; 7 nucleotides match TRBD1. This CDR3 spans 16 amino acids. J lost 3 bases, V lost 0 bases, and 7 bases had no gene match. Germline assignment: CDR1 LGHNA and CDR2 YNFKEQ. Here the CDR3 reads CASSQDLGTAYYGYTF. CDR3 nucleotide sequence: TGTGCCAGCAGCCAAGATTTAGGGACAGCTTACTATGGCTACACCTTC.

Only a few counts were recorded for this clonotype. The J gene is TRBJ2-3, the V gene TRBV9; D uncertain. Trimming cost V 4 bases and J 2 bases, with 11 bases left between them. The CDR3 consists of 14 residues. CDR1 and CDR2 (germline): SGDLS, YYNGEE. The CDR3 sequence is CASSLESYTDTQYF. In nucleotides, the CDR3 is TGTGCCAGCAGCCTAGAAAGCTACACAGATACGCAGTATTTT. The whole variable domain, filled in from reference TRBV9 and TRBJ2-3, reads DSGVTQTPKHLITATGQRVTLRCSPRSGDLSVYWYQQSLDQGLQFLIQYYNGEERAKGNILERFSAQQFPDLHSELNLSSLELGDSALYFCASSLESYTDTQYFGPGTRLTVL.

At least ten counts were recorded for this clonotype. The chain carries TRBV29-1 and TRBJ2-1, with TRBD2 identical over 7 bases. Germline lookup yields CDR1 SQVTM and CDR2 ANQGSEA. Unmatched junction bases numbered 8, after V lost 5 bases and J lost 7 bases. This CDR3 is 13 amino acids long. The CDR3 reads CSVLAEGKNEQFF. In nucleotides, the CDR3 is TGCAGCGTTCTAGCGGAGGGAAAAAATGAGCAGTTCTTC.

Here the CDR3 reads CASSPIAGTSVNEQFF. The CDR3 DNA is TGTGCCAGCAGCCCAATAGCCGGGACTAGCGTGAATGAGCAGTTCTTC. The chain has TRBV9 and TRBJ2-1; 10 positions match TRBD2. V was clipped by 4 bases and J by 7 bases; unmatched bases: 11. The CDR3 extends over 16 amino acids. Germline CDR1 reads SGDLS; CDR2 reads YYNGEE.

This chain connects TRBV12-3 or TRBV12-4 to TRBJ2-7; D may be TRBD1 (5 bases). Deletions cut 3 bases from V and 6 bases from J, with 12 bases between. The CDR3 extends over 13 amino acids. The CDR3 DNA sequence: TGTGCCAGCAGTTTGTCGCAGGGCAGCGAGCAGTACTTC. Translated, it gives CASSLSQGSEQYF.

Ten or more counts support this clonotype. The V gene is TRBV7-2, the J gene TRBJ1-5; no firm D call. Deletions cut 5 bases from V and 6 bases from J, with 11 bases between. The CDR3 has 13 amino acids. The germline V gene encodes CDR1 SGHTA and CDR2 FQGNSA. As DNA, the CDR3 is TGTGCCAGCAGCAAAAGGACGTCTCAGCCCCAGCATTTT. Its protein product is CASSKRTSQPQHF. Filled out from reference TRBV7-2 and TRBJ1-5, the complete variable domain reads GAGVSQSPSNKVTEKGKDVELRCDPISGHTALYWYRQSLGQGLEFLIYFQGNSAPDKSGLPSDRFSAERTGGSVSTLTIQRTQQEDSAVYLCASSKRTSQPQHFGDGTRLSIL.

V is TRBV7-2 and J is TRBJ2-2, with TRBD1 identical over 9 bases. CDR1 is SGHTA, CDR2 FQGNSA, per germline. The V and J ends lost 0 bases and 6 bases, in that order; junction bases with no gene match: 8. The CDR3 length is 17 residues. CDR3 protein: CASSLAMGRQGAGELFF. CDR3 DNA sequence: TGTGCCAGCAGCTTAGCGATGGGGAGACAGGGGGCCGGGGAGCTGTTTTTT.

This clonotype occurred a few times. The chain couples TRBV7-2 to TRBJ2-7; D may correspond to TRBD1 or TRBD2 (5 bases each). Germline V gene data show CDR1 as SGHTA and CDR2 as FQGNSA. This CDR3 contains 16 residues. Trimming cost V 5 bases and J 2 bases, with 19 bases left between them. CDR3 DNA sequence: TGTGCCAGCAGCCTCCTCTACGGACGAGGGGCCTACGAGCAGTACTTC. It translates to CASSLLYGRGAYEQYF.

This clonotype was found many times. The genes are TRBV7-2 and TRBJ1-2, with D possibly matching TRBD1 (6 bases). V was shortened by 1 base and J by 7 bases, with 10 bases between the two germline ends. This CDR3 region has 13 residues. Germline V gives CDR1 SGHTA, CDR2 FQGNSA. The CDR3 bases are TGTGCCAGCAGCTTAGACAGGGACCGTGGCTACACCTTC. This codes for CASSLDRDRGYTF.

The chain employs TRBV20-1 and TRBJ1-2, with no clear D. V was pared by 3 bases and J by 4 bases, with 15 bases between. Germline CDR1 reads DFQATT; CDR2 reads SNEGSKA (reference sequence). This CDR3 comprises 14 residues. CDR3: CSASAVVGGYGYTF. In nucleotides, the CDR3 is TGCAGTGCTAGCGCAGTCGTCGGCGGCTATGGCTACACCTTC.

This clonotype appeared a few times. This chain joins TRBV20-1 and TRBJ1-3, with D maybe TRBD1 (5 bases). Deletions cut 6 bases from V and 8 bases from J, with 26 bases between. CDR3 length: 16 amino acids. CDR1 and CDR2 (germline): DFQATT, SNEGSKA (reference sequence). The CDR3 is CSAPATSGARGDTIYF. CDR3 nucleotides: TGCAGTGCCCCCGCGACGTCCGGGGCGCGAGGAGACACCATATATTTT.

For this clonotype: The germline gene is not matched at one end of the junction; a read error may be the cause. V usage is TRBV20-1 and J usage is TRBJ2-2, with 9 bases identical to TRBD1. The CDR3 spans 17 residues. Germline loops: CDR1 DFQATT, CDR2 SNEGSKA (reference sequence). The CDR3 is CCARDLRGQGGTGELFF. DNA for the CDR3: TGCTGTGCTAGAGATCTAAGGGGACAGGGAGGCACCGGGGAGCTGTTTTTT.

The V call is TRBV5-1, the J call TRBJ2-7; TRBD2 aligns across 9 bases. Per germline, CDR1 SGHRS and CDR2 YFSETQ. The CDR3 extends over 14 amino acids. V was clipped by 0 bases and J by 6 bases; unmatched bases: 4. DNA of the CDR3: TGCGCCAGCAGCTTGGGTAGCGGGAGCTCCGAGCAGTACTTC. It encodes CASSLGSGSSEQYF.

This clonotype was detected ten times or more. The chain uses TRBV10-3 and TRBJ2-2, with 7 bases lining up with TRBD1. This CDR3 comprises 14 residues. V lost 6 bases and J lost 3; bases outside the gene matches: 4. Germline V gene lookup returns CDR1 ENHRY and CDR2 SYGVKD. CDR3 region: CAISHDRDTGELFF. In DNA, the CDR3 is TGTGCCATCAGCCACGACAGGGACACCGGGGAGCTGTTTTTT.

The DNA of the CDR3 is TGCAGTGCTAGACTCCCGGGGGCGGGTACAGATACGCAGTATTTT. This translates into CSARLPGAGTDTQYF. The genes are TRBV20-1 and TRBJ2-3; D is tentatively TRBD1 or TRBD2 (6 bases each). The CDR3 length is 15 residues. Deletions cut 2 bases from V and 3 bases from J, with 15 bases between. Germline CDR1 reads DFQATT; CDR2 reads SNEGSKA (reference sequence).

This clonotype was picked up many times. The J gene is TRBJ2-1, the V gene TRBV7-2; 8 nucleotides agree with TRBD1. The J segment lost 9 bases and the V segment lost 4 bases, leaving 5 bases of the junction unmatched. Germline CDR1 is SGHTA and CDR2 is FQGNSA. CDR3 size: 13 residues. The CDR3 DNA reads as TGTGCCAGCAGCTCCCAGGGGGCAACTGAGCAGTTCTTC. This encodes CASSSQGATEQFF.

The CDR3 region is CSRVGWGNTEAFF. The CDR3 DNA reads as TGCAGTCGCGTGGGGTGGGGGAACACTGAAGCTTTCTTT. V usage is TRBV20-1 and J usage is TRBJ1-1; unclear D gene. CDR1 and CDR2 from the germline V gene are DFQATT and SNEGSKA (reference sequence). With 8 bases removed from V and 1 base from J, the gap between germline ends came to 14 bases. This CDR3 is 13 amino acids long.

V gene TRBV2 combines with J gene TRBJ1-1, with D hard to call. The V gene's germline CDR1 is SNHLY and CDR2 FYNNEI. The CDR3 is made up of 12 amino acids. Trimming shortened V by 3 bases and J by 10 bases, and 12 bases separated the two germline ends. CDR3 bases: TGTGCCAGCAGTGAGCCCGATTGGGGAGCTTTCTTT. Protein product: CASSEPDWGAFF. Filled out from reference TRBV2 and TRBJ1-1, the complete variable domain reads EPEVTQTPSHQVTQMGQEVILRCVPISNHLYFYWYRQILGQKVEFLVSFYNNEISEKSEIFDDQFSVERPDGSNFTLKIRSTKLEDSAMYFCASSEPDWGAFFGQGTRLTVV.

This clonotype has at least ten counts. The chain is built from TRBV5-1 and TRBJ2-1; tentatively, D is TRBD1 or TRBD2 (5 bases each). Between the trimmed V and J ends, which lost 3 bases and 0 bases, there was a span of 16 bases. This CDR3 region has 17 residues. CDR1 is SGHRS and CDR2 is YFSETQ in the germline V gene. The CDR3 reads CASSSARDADSYNEQFF. The CDR3, as DNA: TGCGCCAGCAGCTCAGCCCGGGACGCCGACTCCTACAATGAGCAGTTCTTC.

The rearrangement joins TRBV5-1 to TRBJ2-2, with 9 bases aligning to TRBD1. The J segment lost 4 bases and the V segment lost 4 bases, leaving 8 bases of the junction unmatched. Germline CDR1 SGHRS, CDR2 YFSETQ. The length of the CDR3 is 16 residues. The DNA of the CDR3 is TGCGCCAGCAGCCCGGGACAGGGATATTTCACCGGGGAGCTGTTTTTT. It specifies CASSPGQGYFTGELFF.

This clonotype was seen at least ten times. The chain joins TRBV18 to TRBJ1-4, with D uncertain. Germline assignment: CDR1 KGHSH and CDR2 LQKENI. V was trimmed by 3 bases and J by 4 bases, leaving 12 bases between them. The length of the CDR3 is 15 residues. DNA of the CDR3: TGTGCCAGCTCACCCCTTCCCATGGATAATGAAAAACTGTTTTTT. This sequence encodes CASSPLPMDNEKLFF.

The sample holds a few counts of this clonotype. The DNA of the CDR3 is TGTGCCAGCAGAATGACACTTTGGGAAGATACGCAGTATTTT. This codes for CASRMTLWEDTQYF. The J gene is TRBJ2-3, the V gene TRBV5-5; D is ambiguous. This CDR3 is 14 amino acids long. Trimming cost V 5 bases and J 5 bases, with 15 bases left between them. Germline V gene sequence: CDR1 SGHKS, CDR2 YYEKEE (reference sequence).

The chain carries TRBV4-1 and TRBJ2-5; D is possibly TRBD1 (5 bases). This CDR3 has 18 amino acids. The germline V and J ends were trimmed by 2 bases and 1 base, with 20 bases remaining between them. Germline CDR1 reads MGHRA; CDR2 reads YSYEKL. Here the CDR3 reads CASSQTFPTGPLQETQYF. In DNA, the CDR3 is TGCGCCAGCAGCCAAACTTTTCCAACAGGACCCCTCCAAGAGACCCAGTACTTC.